Presented here are 2 T cell receptor beta chains from one specimen sequenced in a study of blood T cell repertoires in COVID-19. Libraries were prepared by immunoSEQ multiplex PCR; TCRdb keeps only in-frame clonotypes and omits some of them. The sample contains 150,000 or so clones, roughly four fifths of which appear only once. The sequenced sample was peripheral blood. The origin of the receptors is a human donor with acute or convalescent COVID-19. The donor label of this sample is uncertain.

This rearrangement joins TRBV5-1 to TRBJ1-1; D is unresolved. Germline V lookup: CDR1 SGHRS, CDR2 YFSETQ. This CDR3 has 15 amino acids. V shed 4 bases and J shed 4 bases, with 17 bases lying between them. CDR3 DNA sequence: TGCGCCAGCAGCCCGAGGGAAGGGATCGGCACTGAAGCTTTCTTT. Residues: CASSPREGIGTEAFF. The full variable domain, its missing parts supplied by reference TRBV5-1 and TRBJ1-1, is KAGVTQTPRYLIKTRGQQVTLSCSPISGHRSVSWYQQTPGQGLQFLFEYFSETQRNKGNFPGRFSGRQFSNSRSEMNVSTLELGDSALYLCASSPREGIGTEAFFGQGTRLTVV.

The gene calls are TRBV2 and TRBJ1-1; a weak D match, TRBD1 (5 bases). CDR1 is SNHLY, CDR2 FYNNEI, per germline. CDR3 size: 12 residues. Trimming pared 7 bases from V and 9 bases from J, leaving 15 bases between. The CDR3 loop is CASTGATSKAFF. The CDR3 nucleotides read TGTGCCAGCACTGGGGCCACTTCTAAAGCTTTCTTT.